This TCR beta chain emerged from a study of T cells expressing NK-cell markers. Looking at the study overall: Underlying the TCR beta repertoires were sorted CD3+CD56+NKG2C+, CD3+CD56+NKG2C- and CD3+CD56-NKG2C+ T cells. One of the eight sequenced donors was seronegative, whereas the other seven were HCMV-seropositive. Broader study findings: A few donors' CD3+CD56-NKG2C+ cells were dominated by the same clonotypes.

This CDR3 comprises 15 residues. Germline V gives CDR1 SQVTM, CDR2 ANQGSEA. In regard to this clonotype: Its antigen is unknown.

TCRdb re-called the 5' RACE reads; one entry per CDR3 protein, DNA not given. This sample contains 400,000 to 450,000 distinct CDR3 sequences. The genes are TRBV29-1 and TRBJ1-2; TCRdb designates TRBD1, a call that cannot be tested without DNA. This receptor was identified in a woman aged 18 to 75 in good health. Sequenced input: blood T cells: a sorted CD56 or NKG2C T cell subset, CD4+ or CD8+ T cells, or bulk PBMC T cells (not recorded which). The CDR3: CSVTDRGGPHYGYTF.